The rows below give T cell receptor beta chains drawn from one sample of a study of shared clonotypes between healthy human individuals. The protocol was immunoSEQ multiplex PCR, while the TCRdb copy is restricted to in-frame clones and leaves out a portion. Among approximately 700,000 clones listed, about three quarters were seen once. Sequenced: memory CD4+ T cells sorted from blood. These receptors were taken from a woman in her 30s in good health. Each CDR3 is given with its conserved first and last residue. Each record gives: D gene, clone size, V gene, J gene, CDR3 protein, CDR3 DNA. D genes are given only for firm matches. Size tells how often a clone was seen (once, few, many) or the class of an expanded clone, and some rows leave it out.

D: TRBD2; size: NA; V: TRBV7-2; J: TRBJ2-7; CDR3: CASSYTSGSYEQYF; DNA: TGTGCCAGCAGCTATACTAGCGGCTCCTACGAGCAGTACTTC
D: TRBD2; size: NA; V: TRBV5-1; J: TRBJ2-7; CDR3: CASSDRTSGSYEQYF; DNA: TGCGCCAGCAGCGATAGGACTAGCGGCTCCTACGAGCAGTACTTC
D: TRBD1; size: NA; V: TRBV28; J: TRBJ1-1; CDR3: CASSTLGQSNTEAFF; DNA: TGTGCCAGCAGTACCTTGGGACAGAGCAACACTGAAGCTTTCTTT
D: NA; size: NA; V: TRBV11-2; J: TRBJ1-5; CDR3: CASSLAHGPQHF; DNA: TGTGCCAGCAGCTTAGCGCACGGGCCCCAGCATTTT
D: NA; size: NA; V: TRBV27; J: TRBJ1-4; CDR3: CASRGVAQNEKLFF; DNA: TGTGCCAGCAGGGGGGTCGCACAAAATGAAAAACTGTTTTTT
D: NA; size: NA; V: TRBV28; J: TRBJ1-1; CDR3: CASTEADTEAFF; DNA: TGTGCCAGCACCGAGGCGGACACTGAAGCTTTCTTT
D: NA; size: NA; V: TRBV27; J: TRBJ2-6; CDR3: CASSTLGPGANVLTF; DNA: TGTGCCAGCAGCACCCTGGGGCCCGGGGCCAACGTCCTGACTTTC
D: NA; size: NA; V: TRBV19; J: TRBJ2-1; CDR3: CASGLQGNEQFF; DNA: TGTGCCAGCGGCCTTCAGGGCAATGAGCAGTTCTTC
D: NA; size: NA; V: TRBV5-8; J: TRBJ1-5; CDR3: CASSLGTDQHSNQPQHF; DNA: TGTGCCAGCAGCTTGGGGACGGACCAACATAGCAATCAGCCCCAGCATTTT
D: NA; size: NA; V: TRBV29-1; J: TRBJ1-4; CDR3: CSAQYRRGAGDSGKLFF; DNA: TGCAGCGCTCAATACCGGCGGGGCGCAGGGGATTCGGGAAAACTGTTTTTT
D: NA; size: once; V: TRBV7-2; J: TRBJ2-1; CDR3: CASSRTRDTRLNEQFF; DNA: TGTGCCAGCAGCCGCACCCGGGACACTCGTTTGAATGAGCAGTTCTTC
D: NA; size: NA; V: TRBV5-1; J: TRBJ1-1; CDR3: CASNPGQEGKSEAFF; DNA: TGCGCCAGCAACCCCGGGCAGGAAGGGAAATCGGAAGCTTTCTTT
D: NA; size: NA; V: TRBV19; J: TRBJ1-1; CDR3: CASSPPQRGNTEAFF; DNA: TGTGCCAGTAGTCCTCCTCAGAGAGGTAACACTGAAGCTTTCTTT
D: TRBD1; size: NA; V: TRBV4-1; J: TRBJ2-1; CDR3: CASSHSGTVEQFF; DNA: TGCGCCAGCAGCCACTCGGGGACAGTTGAGCAGTTCTTC
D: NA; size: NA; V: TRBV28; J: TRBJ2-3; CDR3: CASSLLGRGSTDTQYF; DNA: TGTGCCAGCAGTTTATTGGGCAGGGGAAGCACAGATACGCAGTATTTT
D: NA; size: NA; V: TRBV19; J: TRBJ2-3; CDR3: CASSIGTITDTQYF; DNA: TGTGCCAGTAGTATAGGTACAATCACAGATACGCAGTATTTT
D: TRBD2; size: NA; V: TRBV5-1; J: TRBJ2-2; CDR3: CASREAGAETGELFF; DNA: TGCGCCAGCAGAGAAGCGGGAGCAGAGACCGGGGAGCTGTTTTTT
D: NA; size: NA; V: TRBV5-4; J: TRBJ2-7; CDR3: CASSHSRTDYEQYF; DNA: TGTGCCAGCAGCCATTCAAGGACAGATTACGAGCAGTACTTC
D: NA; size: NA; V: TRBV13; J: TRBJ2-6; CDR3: CASSWTPSGANVLTF; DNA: TGTGCCAGCAGCTGGACACCCTCTGGGGCCAACGTCCTGACTTTC
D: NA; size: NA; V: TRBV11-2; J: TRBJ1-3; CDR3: CASSLDGFGTTIYF; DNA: TGTGCCAGCAGCTTAGACGGTTTCGGCACCACCATATATTTT
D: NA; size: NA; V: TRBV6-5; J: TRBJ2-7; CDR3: CASSYSGGATYF; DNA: TGTGCCAGCAGTTACTCTGGGGGCGCCACGTACTTC
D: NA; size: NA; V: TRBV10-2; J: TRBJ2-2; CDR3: CASSDGGKRELFF; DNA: TGCGCCAGCAGTGACGGGGGTAAACGGGAGCTGTTTTTT
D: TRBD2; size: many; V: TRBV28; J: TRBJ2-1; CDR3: CASRRGVAGGNEQFF; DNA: TGTGCCAGCAGGCGAGGGGTAGCGGGAGGCAATGAGCAGTTCTTC
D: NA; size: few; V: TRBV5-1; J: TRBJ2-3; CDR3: CASSLGQSSTDTQYF; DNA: TGCGCCAGCAGCTTGGGCCAATCTAGCACAGATACGCAGTATTTT
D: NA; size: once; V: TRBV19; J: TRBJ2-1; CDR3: CASSLYSGPRSEQFF; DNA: TGTGCCAGTAGTCTGTACTCCGGGCCTAGAAGTGAGCAGTTCTTC
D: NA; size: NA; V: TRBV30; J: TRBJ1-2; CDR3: CAWIDTPLGYTF; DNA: TGTGCCTGGATAGATACCCCGCTTGGCTACACCTTC
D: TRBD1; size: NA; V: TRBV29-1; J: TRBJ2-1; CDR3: CSGVKDRARNEQFF; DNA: TGCAGCGGGGTGAAGGACAGGGCCCGTAATGAGCAGTTCTTC
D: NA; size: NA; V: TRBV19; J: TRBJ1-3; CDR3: CARASGNSGNTIYF; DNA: TGTGCCAGAGCGTCAGGAAACTCTGGAAACACCATATATTTT
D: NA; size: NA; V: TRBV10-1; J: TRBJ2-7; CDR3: CASSESGDRGEQYF; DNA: TGCGCCAGCAGTGAGTCGGGAGACCGAGGGGAGCAGTACTTC
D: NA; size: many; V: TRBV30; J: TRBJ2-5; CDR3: CAFNVHQETQYF; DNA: TGTGCCTTCAATGTTCACCAAGAGACCCAGTACTTC
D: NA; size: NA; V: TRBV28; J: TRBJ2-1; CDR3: CASRASVRLHIGEQFF; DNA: TGTGCCAGCAGGGCTAGCGTGAGACTACATATCGGTGAGCAGTTCTTC
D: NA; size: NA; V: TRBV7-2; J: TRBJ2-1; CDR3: CASSLVYINEQFF; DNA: TGTGCCAGCAGCTTAGTTTATATAAATGAGCAGTTCTTC
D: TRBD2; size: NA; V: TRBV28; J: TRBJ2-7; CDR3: CASSETSGRYEQYF; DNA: TGTGCCAGCAGTGAGACTAGCGGGAGATACGAGCAGTACTTC
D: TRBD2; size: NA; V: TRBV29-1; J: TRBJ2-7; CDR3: CSVESSGESSYEQYF; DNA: TGCAGCGTTGAGAGTAGCGGGGAGAGCTCCTACGAGCAGTACTTC
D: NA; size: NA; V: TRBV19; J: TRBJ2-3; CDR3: CASSTMEGTDTQYF; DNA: TGTGCCAGTAGTACCATGGAGGGCACAGATACGCAGTATTTT
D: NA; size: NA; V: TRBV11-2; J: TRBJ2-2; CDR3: CASSPGPTNTGELFF; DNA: TGTGCCAGCAGCCCAGGGCCCACGAACACCGGGGAGCTGTTTTTT
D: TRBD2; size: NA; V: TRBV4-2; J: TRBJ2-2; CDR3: CASSQEAGEGITGELFF; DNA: TGTGCCAGCAGCCAAGAGGCGGGAGAGGGAATCACCGGGGAGCTGTTTTTT
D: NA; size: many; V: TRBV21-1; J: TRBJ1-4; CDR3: CASQTGTANEKLFF; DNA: TGTGCCAGCCAGACCGGGACAGCTAATGAAAAACTGTTTTTT
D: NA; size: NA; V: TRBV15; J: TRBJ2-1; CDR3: CATSRGGVSYNEQFF; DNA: TGTGCCACCAGCAGAGGAGGGGTCTCCTACAATGAGCAGTTCTTC
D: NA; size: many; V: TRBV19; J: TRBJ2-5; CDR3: CASSGDTNQETQYF; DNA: TGTGCCAGTAGTGGGGACACCAACCAAGAGACCCAGTACTTC
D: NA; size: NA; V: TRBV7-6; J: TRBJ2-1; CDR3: CASSLKGPGLSSYNEQFF; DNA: TGTGCCAGCAGCTTAAAGGGACCTGGGTTAAGCTCCTACAATGAGCAGTTCTTC
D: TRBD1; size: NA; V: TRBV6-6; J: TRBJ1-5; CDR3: CASSYSRGTVQPQHF; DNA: TGTGCCAGCAGTTACTCCAGGGGGACGGTTCAGCCCCAGCATTTT
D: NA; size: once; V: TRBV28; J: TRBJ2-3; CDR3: CASRRTSSTDTQYF; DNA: TGTGCCAGCAGGCGGACCTCTAGCACAGATACGCAGTATTTT
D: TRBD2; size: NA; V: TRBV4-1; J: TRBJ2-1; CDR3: CASSQKTLSGSGEQFF; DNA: TGCGCCAGCAGCCAAAAAACCCTTAGCGGGAGCGGCGAGCAGTTCTTC
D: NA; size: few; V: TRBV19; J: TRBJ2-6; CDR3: CASTPLADGANVLTF; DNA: TGTGCCAGTACCCCCCTTGCAGATGGGGCCAACGTCCTGACTTTC
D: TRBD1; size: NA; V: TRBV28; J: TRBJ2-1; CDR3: CASSPGQGANKGQFF; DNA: TGTGCCAGCAGTCCGGGACAGGGGGCTAACAAGGGGCAGTTCTTC
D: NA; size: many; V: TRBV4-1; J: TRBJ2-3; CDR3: CASSPWTRGGPDTQYF; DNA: TGCGCCAGCAGCCCCTGGACTAGGGGGGGCCCAGATACGCAGTATTTT
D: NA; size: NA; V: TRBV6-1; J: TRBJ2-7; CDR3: CASDSPPQTYEQYF; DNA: TGTGCCAGCGACTCCCCCCCACAGACCTACGAGCAGTACTTC
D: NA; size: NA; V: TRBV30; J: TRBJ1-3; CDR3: CAWKPGSGNTIYF; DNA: TGTGCCTGGAAACCGGGGTCAGGAAACACCATATATTTT
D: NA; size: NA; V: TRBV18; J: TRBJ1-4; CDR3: CASSPNAGEKLFF; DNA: TGTGCCAGCTCACCCAATGCTGGGGAAAAACTGTTTTTT
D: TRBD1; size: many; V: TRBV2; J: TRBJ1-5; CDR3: CASSQDRVNQPQHF; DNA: TGTGCCAGCAGTCAAGACAGGGTCAATCAGCCCCAGCATTTT
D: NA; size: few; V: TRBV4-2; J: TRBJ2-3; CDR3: CASSQTGSFSDTQYF; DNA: TGTGCCAGCAGCCAAACAGGGTCTTTCTCAGATACGCAGTATTTT
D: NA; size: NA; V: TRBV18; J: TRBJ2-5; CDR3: CASSPPDVTQYF; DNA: TGTGCCAGCTCACCACCGGACGTGACCCAGTACTTC
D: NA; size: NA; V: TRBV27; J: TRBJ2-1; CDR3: CASSSATDRDHKQFF; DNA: TGTGCCAGCAGTTCCGCGACCGACCGGGACCACAAGCAGTTCTTC